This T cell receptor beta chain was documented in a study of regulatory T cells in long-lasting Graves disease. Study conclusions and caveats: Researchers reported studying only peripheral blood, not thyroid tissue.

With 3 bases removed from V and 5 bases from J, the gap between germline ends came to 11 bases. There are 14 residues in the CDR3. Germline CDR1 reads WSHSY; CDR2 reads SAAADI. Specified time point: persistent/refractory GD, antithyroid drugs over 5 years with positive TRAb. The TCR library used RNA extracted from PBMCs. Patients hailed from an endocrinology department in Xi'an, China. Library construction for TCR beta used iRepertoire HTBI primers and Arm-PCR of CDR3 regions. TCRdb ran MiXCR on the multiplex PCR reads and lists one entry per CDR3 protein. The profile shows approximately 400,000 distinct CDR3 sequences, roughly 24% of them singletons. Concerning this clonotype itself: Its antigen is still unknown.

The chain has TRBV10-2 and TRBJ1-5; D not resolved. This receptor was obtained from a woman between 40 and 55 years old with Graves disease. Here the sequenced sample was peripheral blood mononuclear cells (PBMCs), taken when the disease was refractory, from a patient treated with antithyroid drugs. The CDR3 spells CASSDGGPHQPQHF. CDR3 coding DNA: TGCGCCAGCAGTGACGGTGGGCCGCATCAGCCCCAGCATTTT.